This TCR beta chain was obtained from a study of cytomegalovirus exposure and HLA in healthy donors. Germline V gives CDR1 SGHTA, CDR2 FQGNSA. This CDR3 spans 16 amino acids. J lost 6 bases, V lost 7 bases, and 13 bases had no gene match. Primers for the PCR totalled 60 Vbeta and 13 Jbeta. Data came from immunoSEQ multiplex PCR; TCRdb stores just in-frame clones and leaves some out. The repertoire has 150,000 or so clones, roughly four fifths of them found once; the top ten carry 7% to 9%. As regards this clone: Its cognate antigen is unknown.

Study conclusions and caveats: When the data were analyzed later, several of the most significant clusters appeared to be linked to common viral pathogens. Later analysis demonstrated an association between a missense DCLRE1C variant and TCR beta V- and J-gene trimming.

The chain combines TRBV7-2 with TRBJ2-3, with 10 bases aligning to TRBD2. The sample comprised PBMCs. This TCR was recovered from a male donor in good health and CMV-seropositive. CDR3 coding DNA: TGTGCCAGCATCACTAGAGCTAGCGGGGGCGGGGATACGCAGTATTTT. This encodes CASITRASGGGDTQYF.